This T cell receptor (beta chain) was recovered during a study of blood T cells in healthy people across ages. The second PCR ran roughly 7 to 12 cycles with a sample-barcoded 5' primer and J-beta primers. TCRdb processed the 5' RACE reads anew with MiXCR; each CDR3 protein has one entry. In the table there are approximately 800,000 distinct CDR3 sequences, 35% to 40% of which are singletons. Extraction yielded at least 5 micrograms of total RNA per sample. J gave up 0 bases and V 2 bases, and 3 bases lay outside the gene matches. There are 16 residues in the CDR3. Germline CDR1 and CDR2: MNHEY and SVGAGI.

The source material was blood. J is TRBJ2-2 and V is TRBV6-5; 7 bases map to TRBD1. The receptor was isolated from a man between 18 and 35 years old in good health. CDR3 region: CASSYGQDPNTGELFF. Here the CDR3 DNA reads TGTGCCAGCAGTTACGGACAGGATCCGAACACCGGGGAGCTGTTTTTT.